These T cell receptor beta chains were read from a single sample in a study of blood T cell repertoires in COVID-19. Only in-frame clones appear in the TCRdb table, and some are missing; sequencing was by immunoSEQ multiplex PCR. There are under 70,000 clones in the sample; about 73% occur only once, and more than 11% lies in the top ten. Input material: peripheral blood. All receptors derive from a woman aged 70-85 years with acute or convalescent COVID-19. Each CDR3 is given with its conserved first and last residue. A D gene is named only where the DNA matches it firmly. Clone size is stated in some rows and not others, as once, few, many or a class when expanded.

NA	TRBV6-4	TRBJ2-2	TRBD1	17	CASSDMGQGVRTGELFF	TGTGCCAGCAGTGACATGGGACAGGGTGTGAGAACCGGGGAGCTGTTTTTT
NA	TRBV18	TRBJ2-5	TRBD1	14	CASSFRQGQETQYF	TGTGCCAGCTCATTCAGACAGGGGCAAGAGACCCAGTACTTC
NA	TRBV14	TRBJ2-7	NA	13	CASSPGFFGEQYF	TGTGCCAGCAGTCCAGGGTTTTTTGGCGAGCAGTACTTC
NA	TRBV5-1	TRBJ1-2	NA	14	CASSLDTGNYGYTF	TGCGCCAGCAGCTTGGACACAGGGAACTATGGCTACACCTTC
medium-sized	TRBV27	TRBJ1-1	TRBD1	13	CASRGQGSTEAFF	TGTGCCAGCAGGGGACAGGGGAGCACTGAAGCTTTCTTT
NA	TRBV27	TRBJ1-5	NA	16	CASSVYGGPQNQPQHF	TGTGCCAGCAGCGTTTACGGTGGGCCCCAGAATCAGCCCCAGCATTTT
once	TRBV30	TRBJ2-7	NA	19	CAWSRSYGSGQLGFYEQYF	TGTGCCTGGAGTAGGTCGTACGGGAGTGGCCAGCTGGGGTTCTACGAGCAGTACTTC
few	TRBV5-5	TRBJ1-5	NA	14	CASSPVDSYQPQHF	TGTGCCAGCAGCCCGGTGGACAGCTATCAGCCCCAGCATTTT
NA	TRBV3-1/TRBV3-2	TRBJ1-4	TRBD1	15	CASSLAGTGAEKLFF	TGTGCCAGCAGCCTGGCCGGGACAGGGGCTGAAAAACTGTTTTTT
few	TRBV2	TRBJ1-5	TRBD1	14	CASSGGQGYQPQHF	TGTGCCAGCAGTGGAGGACAGGGATATCAGCCCCAGCATTTT
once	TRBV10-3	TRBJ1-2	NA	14	CAISESTANYGYTF	TGTGCCATCAGTGAGTCTACAGCTAACTATGGCTACACCTTC
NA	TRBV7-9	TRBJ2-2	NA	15	CASSLLQGATGELFF	TGTGCCAGCAGCCTCCTCCAGGGCGCCACCGGGGAGCTGTTTTTT
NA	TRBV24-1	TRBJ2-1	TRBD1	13	CATSATGYNEQFF	TGTGCCACCAGTGCGACAGGGTATAATGAGCAGTTCTTC
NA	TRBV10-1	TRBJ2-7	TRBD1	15	CASSADRVRPYEQYF	TGCGCCAGCAGCGCCGACAGGGTACGTCCCTACGAGCAGTACTTC
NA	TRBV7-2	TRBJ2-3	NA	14	CASSLGRRADTQYF	TGTGCCAGCAGCTTAGGCAGGCGGGCAGATACGCAGTATTTT
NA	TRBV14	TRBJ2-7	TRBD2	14	CASSRAGGGYEQYF	TGTGCCAGCAGCAGGGCGGGGGGAGGTTACGAGCAGTACTTC
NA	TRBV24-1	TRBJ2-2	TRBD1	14	CAAQQGRNTGELFF	TGTGCCGCCCAACAGGGGAGGAACACCGGGGAGCTGTTTTTT
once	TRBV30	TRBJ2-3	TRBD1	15	CAWSGQGASTDTQYF	TGTGCCTGGAGCGGACAGGGGGCTAGCACAGATACGCAGTATTTT
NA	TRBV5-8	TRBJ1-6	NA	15	CASSLYAGGNSPLHF	TGTGCCAGCAGCTTGTATGCGGGCGGTAATTCACCCCTCCACTTT
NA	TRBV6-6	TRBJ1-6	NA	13	CASSYSEGWTLHF	TGTGCCAGCAGTTACTCGGAGGGTTGGACCCTCCACTTT
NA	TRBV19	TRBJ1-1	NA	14	CASSMTLMNTEAFF	TGTGCCAGTAGTATGACTCTGATGAACACTGAAGCTTTCTTT
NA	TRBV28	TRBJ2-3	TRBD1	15	CASSFGQGSTDTQYF	TGTGCCAGCAGTTTCGGACAGGGGAGCACAGATACGCAGTATTTT
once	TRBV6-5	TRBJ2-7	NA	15	CASSPFRASHYEQYF	TGTGCCAGCAGCCCCTTTCGAGCTAGCCACTACGAGCAGTACTTC
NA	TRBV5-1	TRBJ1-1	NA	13	CASRAGMNTEAFF	TGCGCCAGCAGAGCAGGGATGAACACTGAAGCTTTCTTT
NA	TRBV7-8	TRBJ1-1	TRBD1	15	CASSIGRDRGTEAFF	TGTGCCAGCAGCATCGGGCGTGACAGGGGCACTGAAGCTTTCTTT
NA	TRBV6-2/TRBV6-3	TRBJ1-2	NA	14	CASSSWTRTYGYTF	TGTGCCAGCAGTTCCTGGACAAGAACCTATGGCTACACCTTC
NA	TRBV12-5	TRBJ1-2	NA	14	CASGEGGRALDYTF	TGTGCTAGTGGTGAAGGAGGACGGGCGCTAGACTACACCTTC
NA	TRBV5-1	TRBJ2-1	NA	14	CASSTGTGRNEQFF	TGCGCCAGCAGCACGGGGACGGGGAGGAATGAGCAGTTCTTC
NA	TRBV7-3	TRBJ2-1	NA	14	CASSRRGSYNEQFF	TGTGCCAGCAGTCGCAGGGGCTCCTACAATGAGCAGTTCTTC
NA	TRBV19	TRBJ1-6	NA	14	CASTKGGNNSPLHF	TGTGCCAGTACGAAGGGAGGCAATAATTCACCCCTCCACTTT
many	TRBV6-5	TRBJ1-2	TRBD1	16	CASSYRRTGGNYGYTF	TGTGCCAGCAGTTACCGTCGGACAGGGGGAAACTATGGCTACACCTTC
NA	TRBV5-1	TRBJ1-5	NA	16	CASSFLPGLKGQPQHF	TGCGCCAGCAGTTTTTTGCCGGGCCTCAAGGGGCAGCCCCAGCATTTT
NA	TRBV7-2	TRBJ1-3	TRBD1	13	CASSRTGVNTIYF	TGTGCCAGCAGCAGGACAGGGGTGAACACCATATATTTT
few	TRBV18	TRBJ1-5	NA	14	CASSPGQGGKPQHF	TGTGCCAGCTCACCAGGGCAGGGAGGAAAGCCCCAGCATTTT
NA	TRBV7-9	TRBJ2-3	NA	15	CASSLSSVWTDTQYF	TGTGCCAGCAGCTTATCTTCAGTTTGGACAGATACGCAGTATTTT
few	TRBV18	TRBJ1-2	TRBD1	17	CASSQDRRDRVGYGYTF	TGTGCCAGCTCACAGGACCGGCGGGACAGGGTCGGCTATGGCTACACCTTC
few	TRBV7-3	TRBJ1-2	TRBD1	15	CASSVGTGGAYGYTF	TGTGCCAGCAGCGTTGGGACAGGGGGCGCCTATGGCTACACCTTC
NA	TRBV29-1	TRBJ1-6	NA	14	CSVDSVRVKSPLHF	TGCAGCGTTGATTCAGTCAGGGTTAAGTCACCCCTCCACTTT
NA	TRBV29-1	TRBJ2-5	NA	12	CSVGHVTETQYF	TGCAGCGTGGGGCACGTAACGGAGACCCAGTACTTC
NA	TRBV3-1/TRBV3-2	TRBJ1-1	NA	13	CASSRVGGTEAFF	TGTGCCAGCAGCCGCGTGGGGGGAACTGAAGCTTTCTTT
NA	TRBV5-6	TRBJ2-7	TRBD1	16	CASSLRGRDRGHEQYF	TGTGCCAGCAGCTTGAGGGGTCGGGACAGGGGCCACGAGCAGTACTTC
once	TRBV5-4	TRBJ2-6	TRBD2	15	CASSLGGGMANVLTF	TGTGCCAGCAGCCTCGGGGGGGGGATGGCCAACGTCCTGACTTTC
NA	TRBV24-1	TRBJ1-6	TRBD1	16	CATVPPGGQGYSPLHF	TGTGCCACCGTCCCACCGGGGGGACAGGGGTACTCACCCCTCCACTTT
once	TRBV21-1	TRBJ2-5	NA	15	CASSKRGPDEEAQYF	TGTGCCAGCAGCAAAAGGGGCCCCGATGAAGAGGCCCAGTACTTC
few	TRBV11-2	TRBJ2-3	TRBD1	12	CASSPRQGPQYF	TGTGCCAGCAGCCCGAGACAGGGGCCGCAGTATTTT
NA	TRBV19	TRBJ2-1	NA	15	CASSIMSSSYNEQFF	TGTGCCAGTAGTATTATGTCCAGCTCCTACAATGAGCAGTTCTTC
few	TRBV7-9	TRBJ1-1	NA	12	CASSSRQSEAFF	TGTGCCAGCAGCTCACGACAGAGTGAAGCTTTCTTT
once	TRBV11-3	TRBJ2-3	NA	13	CASSDRGTDTQYF	TGTGCCAGCAGCGATCGCGGCACAGATACGCAGTATTTT
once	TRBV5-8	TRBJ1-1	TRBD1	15	CASSLHRGGHTEAFF	TGTGCCAGCAGCTTACACAGGGGTGGGCACACTGAAGCTTTCTTT